The 3 T cell receptor beta chains presented below share a single source sample, sequenced in a study of tissue T cells after allogeneic stem cell transplantation. Clones were read by immunoSEQ multiplex PCR, and TCRdb kept only the in-frame ones, dropping some. Of about 26,000 clones listed, 91% are singletons. The sample here was blood, taken before transplantation. The receptors were gathered from a male donor at least 60 years old who later had graft-versus-host disease after an allogeneic stem cell transplant.

V is TRBV27 and J is TRBJ1-2; D uncertain. Germline loops: CDR1 MNHEY, CDR2 SMNVEV (reference sequence). Between the trimmed V and J ends, which lost 6 bases and 7 bases, there was a span of 12 bases. The CDR3 consists of 12 residues. CDR3 amino acids: CASRGRVVGYTF. The CDR3 region has the DNA TGTGCCAGCAGGGGGAGGGTAGTTGGCTACACCTTC.

This clone was seen more than once but under ten times. The CDR3 nucleotides are TGCGCCAGCAGAAGGCAGGGAGGAACACCCCTCCACTTT. Translating gives CASRRQGGTPLHF. The chain employs TRBV4-1 and TRBJ1-6; a possible D gene is TRBD1 (5 bases). The CDR3 has 13 amino acids. Germline V lookup: CDR1 MGHRA, CDR2 YSYEKL. With 6 bases removed from V and 11 bases from J, the gap between germline ends came to 14 bases.

The gene calls are TRBV24-1 and TRBJ2-6; TRBD2 agrees at 11 bases. Trimming at V came to 4 bases and at J to 2 bases, leaving 6 bases not matched to a gene. The germline CDR1 and CDR2 sequences are KGHDR and SFDVKD. The CDR3 sequence is 18 residues long. This chain's CDR3 is CATSDPTSGSAGANVLTF. Here the CDR3 DNA reads TGTGCCACCAGTGACCCTACTAGCGGGAGTGCTGGGGCCAACGTCCTGACTTTC.